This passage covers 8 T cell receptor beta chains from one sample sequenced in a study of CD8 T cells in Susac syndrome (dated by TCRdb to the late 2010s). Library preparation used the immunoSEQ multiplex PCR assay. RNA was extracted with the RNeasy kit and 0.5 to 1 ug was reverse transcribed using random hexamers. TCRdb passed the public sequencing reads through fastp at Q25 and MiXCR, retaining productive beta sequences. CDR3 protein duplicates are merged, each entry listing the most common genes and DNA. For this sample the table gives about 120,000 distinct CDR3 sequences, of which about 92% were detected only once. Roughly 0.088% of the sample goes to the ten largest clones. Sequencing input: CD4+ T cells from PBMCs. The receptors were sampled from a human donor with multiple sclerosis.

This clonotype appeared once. CDR3 DNA: TGTGCTACTCTCGACAGGGCGGACTATGGCTACACCTTC. Protein: CATLDRADYGYTF. The V and J genes are TRBV28 and TRBJ1-2, with 7 bases aligning to TRBD1. Germline V lookup: CDR1 MDHEN, CDR2 SYDVKM. The CDR3 has 13 residues.

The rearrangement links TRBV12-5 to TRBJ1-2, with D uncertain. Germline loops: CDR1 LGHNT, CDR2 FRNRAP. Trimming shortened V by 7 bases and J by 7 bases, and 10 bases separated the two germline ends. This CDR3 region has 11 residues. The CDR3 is CASVGPRGYTF. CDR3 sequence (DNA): TGTGCTAGTGTCGGACCTCGTGGCTACACCTTC. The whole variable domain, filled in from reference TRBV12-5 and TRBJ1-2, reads DARVTQTPRHKVTEMGQEVTMRCQPILGHNTVFWYRQTMMQGLELLAYFRNRAPLDDSGMPKDRFSAEMPDATLATLKIQPSEPRDSAVYFCASVGPRGYTFGSGTRLTVV.

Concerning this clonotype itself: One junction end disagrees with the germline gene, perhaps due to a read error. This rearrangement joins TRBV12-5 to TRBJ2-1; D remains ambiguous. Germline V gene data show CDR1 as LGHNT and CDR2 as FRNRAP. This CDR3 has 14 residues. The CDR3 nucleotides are TGTGCTAGTGGTCCCCCTGCCTCCTACACTGAGCAGTTCTTC. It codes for CASGPPASYTEQFF.

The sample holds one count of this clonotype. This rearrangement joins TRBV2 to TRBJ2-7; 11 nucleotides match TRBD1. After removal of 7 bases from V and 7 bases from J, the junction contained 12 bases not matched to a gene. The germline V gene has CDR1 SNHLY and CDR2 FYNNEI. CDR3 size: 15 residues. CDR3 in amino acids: CASTGEDRGRLEQYF. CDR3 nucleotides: TGTGCCAGCACTGGAGAGGACAGGGGGCGTCTAGAGCAGTACTTC.

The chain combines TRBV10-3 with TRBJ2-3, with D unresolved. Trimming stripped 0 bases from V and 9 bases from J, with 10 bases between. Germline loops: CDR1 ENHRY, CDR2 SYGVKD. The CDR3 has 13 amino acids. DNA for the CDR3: TGTGCCATCAGTGAGTCGAAAGCAGGCACGCAGTATTTT. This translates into CAISESKAGTQYF.

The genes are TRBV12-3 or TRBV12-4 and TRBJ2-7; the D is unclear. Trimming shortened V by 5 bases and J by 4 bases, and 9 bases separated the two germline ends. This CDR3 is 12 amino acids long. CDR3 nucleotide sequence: TGTGCCAGCAGTCCGCGGATTTACGAGCAGTACTTC. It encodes CASSPRIYEQYF.

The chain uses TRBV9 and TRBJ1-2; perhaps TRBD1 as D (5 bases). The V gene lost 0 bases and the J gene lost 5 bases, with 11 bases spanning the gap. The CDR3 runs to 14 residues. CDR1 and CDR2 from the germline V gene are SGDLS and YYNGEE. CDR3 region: CASSVDQGRYGYTF. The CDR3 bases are TGTGCCAGCAGCGTAGACCAGGGTCGGTATGGCTACACCTTC.

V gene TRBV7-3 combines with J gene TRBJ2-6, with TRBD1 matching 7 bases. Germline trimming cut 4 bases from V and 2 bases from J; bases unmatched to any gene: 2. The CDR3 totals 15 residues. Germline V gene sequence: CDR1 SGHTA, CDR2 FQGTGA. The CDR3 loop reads CASSSGQPGANVLTF. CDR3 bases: TGTGCCAGCAGCTCGGGACAGCCTGGGGCCAACGTCCTGACTTTC.